This TCR beta chain came from a study of Graves' ophthalmopathy and Graves' hyperthyroidism. Overall study: Specimen type is peripheral blood, obtained at initial diagnosis before any treatment.

Enrollment excluded any patients with other autoimmune diseases, uncontrolled infections, pregnancy or lactation. CDR3 regions of TCR beta were amplified from RNA transcripts. Investigators did first-round RT-PCR with HTBI primers, then second-round multiplex PCR. TCRdb re-called the multiplex PCR reads with MiXCR, one entry per CDR3 protein. The sample contains roughly 500,000 distinct CDR3 sequences, approximately 14% of which appear only once. This clonotype was seen repeatedly, ten times or more. The CDR3 contains 12 residues. Germline V gene data show CDR1 as MNHNS and CDR2 as SASEGT. The sequence came from a woman in her 30s with Graves' ophthalmopathy. The rearrangement joins TRBV6-1 to TRBJ1-2; unclear D gene. The specimen was blood. In DNA form, the CDR3 reads TGTGTTACAGCAGGTGGGGTCTATGGCTACACCTTC. Its translation is CVTAGGVYGYTF.